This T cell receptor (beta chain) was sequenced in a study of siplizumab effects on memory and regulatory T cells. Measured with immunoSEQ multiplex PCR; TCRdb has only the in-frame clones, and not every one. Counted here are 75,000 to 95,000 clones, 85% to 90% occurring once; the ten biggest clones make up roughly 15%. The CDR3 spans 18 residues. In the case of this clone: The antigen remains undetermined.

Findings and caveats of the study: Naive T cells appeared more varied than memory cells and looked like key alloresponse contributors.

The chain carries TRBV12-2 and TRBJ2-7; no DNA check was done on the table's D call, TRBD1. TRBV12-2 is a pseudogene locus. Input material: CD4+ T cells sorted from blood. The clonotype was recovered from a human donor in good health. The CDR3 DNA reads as TGTGCAAGTCGCTTAGCGCGGGTCAGGGGGATCCCCTCCTACGAGCAGTACTTC. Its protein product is CASRLARVRGIPSYEQYF.